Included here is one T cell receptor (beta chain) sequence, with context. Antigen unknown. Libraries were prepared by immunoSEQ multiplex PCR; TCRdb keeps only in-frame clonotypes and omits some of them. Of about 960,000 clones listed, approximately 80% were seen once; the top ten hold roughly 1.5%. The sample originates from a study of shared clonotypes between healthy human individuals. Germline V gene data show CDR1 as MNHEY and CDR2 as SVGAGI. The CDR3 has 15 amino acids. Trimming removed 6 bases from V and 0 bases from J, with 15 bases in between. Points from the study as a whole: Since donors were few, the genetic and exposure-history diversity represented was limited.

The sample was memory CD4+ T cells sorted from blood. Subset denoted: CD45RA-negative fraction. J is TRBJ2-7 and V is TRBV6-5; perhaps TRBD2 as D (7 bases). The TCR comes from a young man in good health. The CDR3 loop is CASSRAGASSYEQYF. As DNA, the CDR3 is TGTGCCAGCAGCCGGGCGGGGGCGAGCTCCTACGAGCAGTACTTC.